This T cell receptor (beta chain) is drawn from a study of cytotoxic CD8 clonotypes in ibrutinib-treated CLL. Regarding this clone: Its antigen is not identified.

The study's findings and limits: While tracking circulating CD8+ T-cell counts, baseline clonality exceeded that of age-matched healthy donors.

Sequencing used immunoSEQ multiplex PCR; TCRdb keeps in-frame clones, though not all of them. The profile shows 200,000 to 250,000 clones, 70% of them singletons. V dropped 0 bases and J dropped 5 bases, with 12 bases sitting between them. The CDR3 spans 14 residues. CDR1 is SGHRS, CDR2 YFSETQ, per germline. The material was PBMCs, obtained after 24 months of ibrutinib treatment. This clonotype originated in a human donor with chronic lymphocytic leukemia. V is TRBV5-1 and J is TRBJ2-7; TRBD2 is a possible D gene (6 bases). CDR3 loop: CASSLASESNEQYF. CDR3 in DNA: TGCGCCAGCAGCTTGGCTAGCGAATCTAACGAGCAGTACTTC. The full variable domain, in which reference TRBV5-1 and TRBJ2-7 provide the parts outside the CDR3, is KAGVTQTPRYLIKTRGQQVTLSCSPISGHRSVSWYQQTPGQGLQFLFEYFSETQRNKGNFPGRFSGRQFSNSRSEMNVSTLELGDSALYLCASSLASESNEQYFGPGTRLTVT.